A selection of T cell receptor beta chains follows, all from one sample in a study of blood T cells in healthy people across ages. Using its own MiXCR run on the 5' RACE reads, TCRdb lists one record per CDR3 protein. The sample consists of approximately 800,000 distinct CDR3 sequences, about 55% of them appearing once. Material for sequencing was blood. The receptors here all came from a man older than 75 in good health. CDR3s include the opening cysteine and the closing phenylalanine or tryptophan. D genes are given only for firm matches. Rows may omit the clone size; those that give it use once, few, many or a size class.

>.|TRBJ2-1|.|TRBV6-1
TGTGCCACCGGGCTCGAGCTCTCCTACAATGAGCAGTTCTTC
CATGLELSYNEQFF
>.|TRBJ2-5|.|TRBV27
TGTGCCAGCAGTTTAGCCGACAGGCACCAAGAGACCCAGTACTTC
CASSLADRHQETQYF
>.|TRBJ2-5|.|TRBV7-6
TGTACCAGCAGCCCAGAACGACAGTTGGAGACCCAGTACTTC
CTSSPERQLETQYF
>TRBD2|TRBJ2-3|few|TRBV5-1
TGCGCCAGCAGCTTAGAGCGGGAACCGTTCGGATACGCGTATTTT
CASSLEREPFGYAYF
>.|TRBJ2-7|.|TRBV7-9
TGTGCCAGCAGCCTGTTCCCCTACGAGCAGTACTTC
CASSLFPYEQYF
>TRBD2|TRBJ2-5|.|TRBV28
TGTGCCAGCAGTTTACCTAGCGGGGGGTCGGAGACCCAGTACTTC
CASSLPSGGSETQYF
>TRBD1|TRBJ2-5|.|TRBV12-3/TRBV12-4
TGTGCCAGCAGTTCCTACCTCGGACAGGGACGGGGGACCCAGTACTTC
CASSSYLGQGRGTQYF
>TRBD1|TRBJ1-5|.|TRBV5-6
TGTGCCAGCTCCAGACAGGGGGCGTCCCATAGCAATCAGCCCCAGCATTTT
CASSRQGASHSNQPQHF
>TRBD2|TRBJ2-7|.|TRBV20-1
TGCAGTGCCCCCAAGCGGGAGAGGAGCGAGCAGTACTTC
CSAPKRERSEQYF
>TRBD2|TRBJ2-1|.|TRBV5-5
TGTGCCAGCAGCACCGGACTAGCGGGAGGGCCGAGGGCCTACAATGAGCAGTTCTTC
CASSTGLAGGPRAYNEQFF
>.|TRBJ2-7|.|TRBV24-1
TGTGCCACCAGTGAAGGACAGTTAGCCTACGAGCAGTACTTC
CATSEGQLAYEQYF
>TRBD1|TRBJ1-4|.|TRBV9
TGTGCCAGCAGCGCGGCACAGGGGCGAGAAAAACTGTTTTTT
CASSAAQGREKLFF
>.|TRBJ1-1|.|TRBV29-1
TGCAGCGTTGAAGCCAGCTTGAACACTGAAGCTTTCTTT
CSVEASLNTEAFF
>.|TRBJ1-5|.|TRBV6-5
TGTGCCAGCACCCAAGGGGCAGGGAATCAGCCCCAGCATTTT
CASTQGAGNQPQHF
>TRBD2|TRBJ2-7|.|TRBV20-1
TGCAGTGCTTCTATGGGGGGAGGGCCTTACGAGCAGTACTTC
CSASMGGGPYEQYF
>.|TRBJ2-4|few|TRBV4-1
TGCGCCAGCAGCCCCCGGGACCAAAACATTCAGTACTTC
CASSPRDQNIQYF
>.|TRBJ1-5|.|TRBV10-3
TGTGCCATCAGTGAGTCGGGCAGGGATCAGCCCCAGCATTTT
CAISESGRDQPQHF
>.|TRBJ2-7|.|TRBV11-2
TGTGCCAGCAGCTTAGATGAAGGGAGCTCCTACGAGCAGTACTTC
CASSLDEGSSYEQYF
>.|TRBJ1-6|.|TRBV12-3/TRBV12-4
TGTGCCAGCAGTCCCGGGACAACCTATAATTCACCCCTCCACTTT
CASSPGTTYNSPLHF
>TRBD1|TRBJ2-3|.|TRBV29-1
TGCAGCGTTGACCCGGGACAGGTTAGCACAGATACGCAGTATTTT
CSVDPGQVSTDTQYF
>.|TRBJ1-3|.|TRBV15
TGTGCCACCAGCAGACTCCAGGGGTACACCATATATTTT
CATSRLQGYTIYF
>.|TRBJ2-1|.|TRBV21-1
TGTGCCAGCAGCGGCGAGAGCGGGACGTTATACTCCTACAATGAGCAGTTCTTC
CASSGESGTLYSYNEQFF
>TRBD1|TRBJ2-7|.|TRBV20-1
TGCAGTGCTGGGACAGACGGCCTCTACGAGCAGTACTTC
CSAGTDGLYEQYF
>.|TRBJ2-3|few|TRBV5-1
TGCGCCAGCAGACAAGCAGAGGGCAGATACGCGTATTTT
CASRQAEGRYAYF
>.|TRBJ2-1|many|TRBV4-1
TGCGCCAGCAGCCAAGTCGGCAATGAGCAGTTCTTC
CASSQVGNEQFF
>TRBD1|TRBJ1-1|.|TRBV2
TGTGCCAGCAGAACAGGGGGAACAACTGAAGCTTTCTTT
CASRTGGTTEAFF
>.|TRBJ2-1|.|TRBV12-3/TRBV12-4
TGTGCCAGCGAGGGGGCCGGGAGTGAGCAGTTCTTC
CASEGAGSEQFF
>.|TRBJ2-7|.|TRBV15
TGTGCCACCAGCAGAGCCGCAGGAAACTCCTACGAGCAGTACTTC
CATSRAAGNSYEQYF
>.|TRBJ2-1|.|TRBV15
TGTGCCACCAGCCACGCAGGGCTAGGCAACAATGAGCAGTTCTTC
CATSHAGLGNNEQFF
>.|TRBJ1-4|.|TRBV6-5
TGTGCCAGCAGTTACTATAGCGCGGGGGGACTGTTTTTT
CASSYYSAGGLFF
>TRBD1|TRBJ2-7|few|TRBV9
TGTGCCAGCAGCGTTCAGGGGGCAGCCGAGCAGTACTTC
CASSVQGAAEQYF
>.|TRBJ2-2|.|TRBV20-1
TGCAGTGCCACACTAGGTCCCGGGGAGCTGTTTTTT
CSATLGPGELFF
>.|TRBJ2-3|few|TRBV9
TGTGCCAGCAGCCGCTCCAATGTCGGCACAGATACGCAGTATTTT
CASSRSNVGTDTQYF
>TRBD1|TRBJ1-1|.|TRBV10-3
TGTGCCATCAGCCCGGGACAGGGTTTTGGCACTGAAGCTTTCTTT
CAISPGQGFGTEAFF
>.|TRBJ2-7|few|TRBV7-9
TGTGCCAGCAGCTTAGCGTCCCCAGGGGCCGAGCAGTACTTC
CASSLASPGAEQYF
>.|TRBJ1-2|once|TRBV18
TGTGCCAGCTCACCAGGGAAGGGATCGGATGGCTACACCTTC
CASSPGKGSDGYTF
>.|TRBJ2-7|.|TRBV20-1
TGCAGTGCTAGAGATTTAGGCGTAGCGACCCCCTACGAGCAGTACTTC
CSARDLGVATPYEQYF
>.|TRBJ2-7|.|TRBV18
TGTGCCAGCTCACCTTCAGGGAGCAGAACCTACGAGCAGTACTTC
CASSPSGSRTYEQYF
>TRBD2|TRBJ2-3|few|TRBV12-3/TRBV12-4
TGTGCCAGCAGTTGTCACCGGCGACTAGCGGGTTCGGACCACAGATACGCGTATTTT
CASSCHRRLAGSDHRYAYF
>.|TRBJ2-5|.|TRBV5-1
TGCGCCAGCAGCCACCGGGGCGAGGATGTGACCCAGTACTTC
CASSHRGEDVTQYF